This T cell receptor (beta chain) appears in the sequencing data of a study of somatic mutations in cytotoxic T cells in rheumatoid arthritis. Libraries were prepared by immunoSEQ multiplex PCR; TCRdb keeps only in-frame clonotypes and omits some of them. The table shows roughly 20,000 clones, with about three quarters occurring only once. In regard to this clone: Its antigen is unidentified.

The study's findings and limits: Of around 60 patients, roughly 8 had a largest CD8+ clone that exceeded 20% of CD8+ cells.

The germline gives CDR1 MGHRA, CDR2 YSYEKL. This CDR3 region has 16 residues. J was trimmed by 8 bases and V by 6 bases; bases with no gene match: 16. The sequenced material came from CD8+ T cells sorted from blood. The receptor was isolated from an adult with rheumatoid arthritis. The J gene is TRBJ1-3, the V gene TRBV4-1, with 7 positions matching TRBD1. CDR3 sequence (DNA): TGCGCCAGCAGTCACCCTCCCGGGACAGCCAAGGACACCATATATTTT. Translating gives CASSHPPGTAKDTIYF.